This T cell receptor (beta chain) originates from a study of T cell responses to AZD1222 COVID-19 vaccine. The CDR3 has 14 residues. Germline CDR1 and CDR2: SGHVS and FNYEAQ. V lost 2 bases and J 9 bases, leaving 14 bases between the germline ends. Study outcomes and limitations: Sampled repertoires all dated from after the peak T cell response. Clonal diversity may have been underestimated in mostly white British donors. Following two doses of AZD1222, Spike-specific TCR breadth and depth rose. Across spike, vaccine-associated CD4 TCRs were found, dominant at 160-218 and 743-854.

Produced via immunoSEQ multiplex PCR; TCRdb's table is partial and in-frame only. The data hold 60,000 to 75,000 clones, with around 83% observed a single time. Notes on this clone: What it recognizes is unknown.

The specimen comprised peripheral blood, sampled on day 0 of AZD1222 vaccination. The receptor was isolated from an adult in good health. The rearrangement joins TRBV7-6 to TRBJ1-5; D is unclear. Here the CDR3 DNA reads TGTGCCAGCAGCTTAAGGCAGTCCGCAATGCCCCAGCATTTT. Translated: CASSLRQSAMPQHF.